This paragraph covers one T cell receptor (beta chain) sequence. With a much larger clone just one base away, this may be a read error. The sample comes from a study of blood T cells in healthy people across ages. A second PCR of about 7 to 12 cycles used a sample-barcoded 5' primer and a J-beta primer mix. TCRdb processed the 5' RACE reads anew with MiXCR; each CDR3 protein has one entry. Counted here are about 590,000 distinct CDR3 sequences, roughly 31% occurring once; the ten biggest clones make up more than 15%. The CDR3 consists of 16 residues. Germline V gene data show CDR1 as MNHEY and CDR2 as SVGEGT.

This receptor was obtained from a woman older than 75 in good health. The V and J genes are TRBV6-2 or TRBV6-3 and TRBJ1-5; D perhaps matches TRBD1 (6 bases). Sequencing was carried out using blood. CDR3 DNA: TGTGCCAGCAGCAGCGGACTGGCGGGGGCCGATCAGCCCCGGCATTTT. This encodes CASSSGLAGADQPRHF.